This TCR beta chain originates from a study of T cell responses to AZD1222 COVID-19 vaccine. For the study at large: Second-dose intervals near 4 or 12 weeks were combined.

Method: immunoSEQ multiplex PCR; TCRdb's copy keeps in-frame clones and lacks some. The repertoire has 150,000 or so clones, around 95% of them found once; the top ten carry approximately 0.64%. Overall study results and limits: None of the repertoires were sampled until the peak T cell response had passed. Receipt of two AZD1222 doses was followed by a rise in Spike-specific TCR breadth and depth. Unmutated variant regions are reportedly the target of nearly half of TCRs that are spike-specific.

Turning to this clone: The antigen is unknown.

V lost 1 base and J 5 bases, leaving 15 bases between the germline ends. This CDR3 has 17 residues. The germline CDR1 and CDR2 sequences are MNHEY and SVGEGT. The V call is TRBV6-2 or TRBV6-3, the J call TRBJ1-6; a weak D match, TRBD1 (5 bases). This clonotype originated in an adult in good health. The specimen was peripheral blood, collected on day 0 of AZD1222 vaccination. The CDR3 reads CASSYLPGRGDNSPLHF. The CDR3 DNA reads as TGTGCCAGCAGTTACTTGCCGGGGAGGGGAGATAATTCACCCCTCCACTTT.